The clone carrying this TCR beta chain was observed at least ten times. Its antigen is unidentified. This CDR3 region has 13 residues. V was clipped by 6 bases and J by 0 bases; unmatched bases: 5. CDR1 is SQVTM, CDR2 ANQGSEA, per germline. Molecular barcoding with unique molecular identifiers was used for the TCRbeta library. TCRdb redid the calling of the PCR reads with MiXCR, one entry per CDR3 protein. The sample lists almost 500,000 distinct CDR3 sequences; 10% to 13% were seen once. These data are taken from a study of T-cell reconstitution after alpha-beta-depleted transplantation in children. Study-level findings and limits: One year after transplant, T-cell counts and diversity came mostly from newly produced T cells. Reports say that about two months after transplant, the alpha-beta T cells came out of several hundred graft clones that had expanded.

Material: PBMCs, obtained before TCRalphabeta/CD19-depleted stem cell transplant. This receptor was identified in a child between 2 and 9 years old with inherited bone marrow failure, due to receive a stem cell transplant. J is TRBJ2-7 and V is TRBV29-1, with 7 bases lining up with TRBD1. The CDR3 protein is CSVPGQHSYEQYF. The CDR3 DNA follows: TGCAGCGTCCCGGGACAGCACTCCTACGAGCAGTACTTC.